This T cell receptor beta chain was found in a study of cytomegalovirus exposure and HLA in healthy donors. Regarding the study as a whole: Serostatus for CMV was the only available immune exposure information. What a later analysis showed was that several of the most significant clusters appeared linked to common viral pathogens. It was confirmed in vitro that three of the CMV-associated chains were specific for CMV antigens. Among TCR beta chains, those listed as cytomegalovirus-associated numbered fewer than 200.

V lost 0 bases and J lost 3, with 9 bases in between. Germline lookup yields CDR1 SNHLY and CDR2 FYNNEI. There are 15 residues in the CDR3. Primers included in the PCR were 60 Vbeta and 13 Jbeta primers. TCRdb's table, derived via immunoSEQ multiplex PCR, lists solely in-frame clones and lacks some. The repertoire includes under 150,000 clones, 75% to 85% of them detected once, and less than 3% sits in the top ten. Notes on this clone: What it recognizes is unknown.

The sample was PBMCs. This receptor was identified in a man in his forties or fifties in good health and CMV-seronegative. The chain carries TRBV2 and TRBJ1-5; tentatively, D is TRBD1 (6 bases). The CDR3 nucleotides are TGTGCCAGCAGTGAAGCGGGACATTTCAATCAGCCCCAGCATTTT. It translates to CASSEAGHFNQPQHF.